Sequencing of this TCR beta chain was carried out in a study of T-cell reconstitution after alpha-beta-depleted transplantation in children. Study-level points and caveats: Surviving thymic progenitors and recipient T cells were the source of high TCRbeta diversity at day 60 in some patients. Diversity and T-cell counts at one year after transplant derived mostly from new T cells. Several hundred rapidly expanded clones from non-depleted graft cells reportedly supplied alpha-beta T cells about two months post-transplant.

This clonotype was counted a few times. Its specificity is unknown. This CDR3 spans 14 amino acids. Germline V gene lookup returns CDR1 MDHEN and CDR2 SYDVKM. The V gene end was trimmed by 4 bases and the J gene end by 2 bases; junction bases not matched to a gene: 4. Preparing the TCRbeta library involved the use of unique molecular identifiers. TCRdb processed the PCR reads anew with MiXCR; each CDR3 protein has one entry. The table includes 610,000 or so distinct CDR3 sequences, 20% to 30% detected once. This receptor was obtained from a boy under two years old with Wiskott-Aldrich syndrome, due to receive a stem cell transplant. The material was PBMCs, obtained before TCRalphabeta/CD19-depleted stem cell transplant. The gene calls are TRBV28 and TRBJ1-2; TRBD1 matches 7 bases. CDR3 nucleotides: TGTGCCAGCAGTTACTCAGGGGGGAACTATGGCTACACCTTC. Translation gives CASSYSGGNYGYTF.